A selection of T cell receptor beta chains follows, all from one sample in a study of regulatory T cells in long-lasting Graves disease. TCRdb redid the calling of the multiplex PCR reads with MiXCR, one entry per CDR3 protein. This table has about 460,000 distinct CDR3 sequences, 12% to 15% appearing once. The same data also contributed to another study, on T cells in Graves' hyperthyroidism and ophthalmopathy.

The sequencing used peripheral blood mononuclear cells (PBMCs), collected at new diagnosis, from a patient treated with antithyroid drugs. The receptors were sampled from a woman between 45 and 65 years old with Graves disease. CDR3s include the opening cysteine and the closing phenylalanine or tryptophan. A D gene is named only where the DNA matches it firmly. Size is stated for part of the rows, as once, few or many counts, or as a class when the clone is expanded.

V gene: TRBV15; J gene: TRBJ1-5; D gene: .; clone size: .; CDR3 protein: CATSRDVGSNQPQHF; CDR3 DNA: TGTGCCACCAGCAGAGATGTAGGGAGCAATCAGCCCCAGCATTTT
V gene: TRBV30; J gene: TRBJ2-2; D gene: .; clone size: many; CDR3 protein: CASNKQATGELFF; CDR3 DNA: TGTGCCTCCAATAAGCAGGCCACCGGGGAGCTGTTTTTT
V gene: TRBV7-8; J gene: TRBJ2-7; D gene: .; clone size: many; CDR3 protein: CASSWGGRSYEQYF; CDR3 DNA: TGTGCCAGCAGCTGGGGCGGCCGCTCCTACGAGCAGTACTTC
V gene: TRBV9; J gene: TRBJ1-3; D gene: TRBD1; clone size: .; CDR3 protein: CASSVARQGAGNTIYF; CDR3 DNA: TGTGCCAGCAGCGTAGCCCGACAGGGGGCTGGAAACACCATATATTTT
V gene: TRBV4-1; J gene: TRBJ1-2; D gene: TRBD1; clone size: .; CDR3 protein: CASSQEGQGGGYGYTF; CDR3 DNA: TGCGCCAGCAGCCAAGAAGGACAGGGAGGGGGCTATGGCTACACCTTC
V gene: TRBV7-8; J gene: TRBJ1-5; D gene: TRBD1; clone size: many; CDR3 protein: CASSLAGQSSQPQHF; CDR3 DNA: TGTGCCAGCAGCTTAGCGGGACAGAGCTCTCAGCCCCAGCATTTT
V gene: TRBV24-1; J gene: TRBJ2-3; D gene: TRBD1; clone size: .; CDR3 protein: CATSRTDRVGDTQYF; CDR3 DNA: TGTGCCACCAGCCGAACCGACAGGGTTGGGGATACGCAGTATTTT
V gene: TRBV5-1; J gene: TRBJ2-5; D gene: .; clone size: many; CDR3 protein: CASSLVADQETQYF; CDR3 DNA: TGTGCCAGCAGCTTGGTGGCGGACCAAGAGACCCAGTACTTC
V gene: TRBV7-9; J gene: TRBJ2-1; D gene: .; clone size: .; CDR3 protein: CASNLILNNEQFF; CDR3 DNA: TGTGCCAGCAACTTAATCCTAAACAATGAGCAGTTCTTC
V gene: TRBV5-1; J gene: TRBJ2-3; D gene: .; clone size: many; CDR3 protein: CASRSGLSTDTQYF; CDR3 DNA: TGCGCCAGCAGATCGGGACTTAGCACAGATACGCAGTATTTT
V gene: TRBV28; J gene: TRBJ2-3; D gene: TRBD1; clone size: many; CDR3 protein: CASSRDSQTTQYF; CDR3 DNA: TGTGCCAGCAGTAGGGACAGCCAAACTACGCAGTATTTT
V gene: TRBV29-1; J gene: TRBJ2-7; D gene: .; clone size: many; CDR3 protein: CSVDWTEQYF; CDR3 DNA: TGCAGCGTTGACTGGACCGAGCAGTACTTC
V gene: TRBV20-1; J gene: TRBJ1-1; D gene: .; clone size: many; CDR3 protein: CSAPRNTEAFF; CDR3 DNA: TGCAGTGCTCCGAGGAACACTGAAGCTTTCTTT
V gene: TRBV11-2; J gene: TRBJ1-1; D gene: .; clone size: many; CDR3 protein: CASSLRRTARLDTEAFF; CDR3 DNA: TGTGCCAGCAGCTTACGACGGACAGCTCGATTGGACACTGAAGCTTTCTTT